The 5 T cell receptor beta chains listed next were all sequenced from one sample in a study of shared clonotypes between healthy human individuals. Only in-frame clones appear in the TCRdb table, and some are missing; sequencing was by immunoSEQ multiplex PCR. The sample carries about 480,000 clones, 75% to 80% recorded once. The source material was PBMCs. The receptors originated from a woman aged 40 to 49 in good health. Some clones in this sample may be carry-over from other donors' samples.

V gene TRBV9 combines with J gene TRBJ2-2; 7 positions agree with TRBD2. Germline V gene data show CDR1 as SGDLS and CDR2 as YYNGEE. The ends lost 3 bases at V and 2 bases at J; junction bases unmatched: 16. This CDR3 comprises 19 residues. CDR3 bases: TGTGCCAGCAGCGCGAATCGACTAGCCCACCCTTTAAACACCGGGGAGCTGTTTTTT. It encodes CASSANRLAHPLNTGELFF.

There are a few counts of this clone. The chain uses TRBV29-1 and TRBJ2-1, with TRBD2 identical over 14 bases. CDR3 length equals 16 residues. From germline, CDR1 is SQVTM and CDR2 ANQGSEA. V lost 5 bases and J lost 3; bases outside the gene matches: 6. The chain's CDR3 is CSVTGLAGGYYNEQFF. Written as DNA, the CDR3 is TGCAGCGTTACCGGACTAGCGGGAGGCTACTACAATGAGCAGTTCTTC.

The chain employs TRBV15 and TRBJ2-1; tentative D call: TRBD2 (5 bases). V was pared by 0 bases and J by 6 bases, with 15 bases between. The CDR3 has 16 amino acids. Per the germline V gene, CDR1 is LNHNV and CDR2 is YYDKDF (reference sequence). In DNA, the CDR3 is TGTGCCACCAGCAGAGATCCGGGAAGTGGGGTCAATGAGCAGTTCTTC. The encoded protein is CATSRDPGSGVNEQFF.

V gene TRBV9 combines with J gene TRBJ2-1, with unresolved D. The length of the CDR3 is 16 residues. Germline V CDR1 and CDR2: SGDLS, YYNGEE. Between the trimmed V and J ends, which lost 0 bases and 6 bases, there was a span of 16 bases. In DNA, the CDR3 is TGTGCCAGCAGCGTAGGGCCGGTCTCGCGGACCAATGAGCAGTTCTTC. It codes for CASSVGPVSRTNEQFF.

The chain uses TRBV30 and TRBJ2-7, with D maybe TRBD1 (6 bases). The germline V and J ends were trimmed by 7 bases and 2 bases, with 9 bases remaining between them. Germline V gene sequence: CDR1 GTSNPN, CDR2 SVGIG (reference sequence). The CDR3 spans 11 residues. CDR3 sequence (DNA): TGTGCCTACCGACAGGCCTACGAGCAGTACTTC. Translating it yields CAYRQAYEQYF.